This TCR beta chain was identified during a study of T cell responses to AZD1222 COVID-19 vaccine. Overall study results and limits: Following two doses of AZD1222, Spike-specific TCR breadth and depth rose. Donors were mostly white British, more females; clonal diversity possibly underestimated. The peak T cell response came first, and repertoires were sampled only after it.

Notes on this clone: Its antigen is unknown.

The protocol was immunoSEQ multiplex PCR, while the TCRdb copy is restricted to in-frame clones and leaves out a portion. The data hold over 120,000 clones, with under 95% observed a single time. Germline-derived CDR1 and CDR2 are LNHDA and SQIVND (reference sequence). The CDR3 has 16 residues. V was clipped by 4 bases and J by 8 bases; unmatched bases: 10. The sequence was obtained from an adult in good health. V is TRBV19 and J is TRBJ2-1, with TRBD2 matching over 11 bases. This specimen was peripheral blood, taken on day 0 of AZD1222 vaccination. The CDR3, as DNA: TGTGCCAGTAGTAGGCCCCGACTAGCGGGGAAAGATGAGCAGTTCTTC. Protein: CASSRPRLAGKDEQFF.